This TCR beta chain stems from a study of radiotherapy plus CTLA-4 blockade in lung cancer (dated by TCRdb to 2016 to 2019). At the level of the whole study: Objective responses occurred in roughly a sixth of enrolled patients, and 30% to 40% achieved disease control. Beyond this particular receptor, the publication reports: Increased serum interferon-beta after radiation, together with early dynamic changes in blood T cell clones, were reported to be the strongest predictors of response. TCR clones derived from tumors expanded in peripheral blood after treatment with radiotherapy and ipilimumab.

With respect to this clone: The specificity of this receptor is unknown. No base quality values were provided; no much bigger clone lies one nucleotide off.

Trimming removed 3 bases from V and 3 bases from J; the gene matches leave 8 bases unexplained. CDR1 and CDR2 were assigned from the germline V gene as SNHLY and FYNNEI. Its CDR3 holds 17 amino acids, cysteine through phenylalanine. Of all the DNA, just the CDR3 is kept, 51 bases in frame from base 1. In this study, focal radiation therapy paired with CTLA-4 blockade (ipilimumab) was tested in patients who had chemo-refractory metastatic non-small-cell lung cancer. The method behind the library was the immunoSEQ multiplex PCR assay. This is the immuneACCESS table as TCRdb keeps it, with only in-frame sequences that have V and J called. A part of the clones is gone; compared with another copy, unresolved V genes explain less than half, and the rest is unexplained. The sample table records around 44,000 clones; 80% to 90% of these occur just once. The ten largest clones take up 15% to 20% of the sample.

The source was peripheral blood, collected from a patient treated with radiotherapy plus ipilimumab. The receptor was isolated from a human donor with non-small cell lung cancer that progressed on radiotherapy plus ipilimumab. Some clones in this sample may be carry-over from other donors' samples. The rearrangement combines TRBV2 with TRBJ2-2; 9 central nucleotides agree with TRBD1. The DNA sequence is as follows: TGTGCCAGCAGTGACGTCCGCGGGACAGGGTACACCGGGGAGCTGTTTTTT. This gives the protein CASSDVRGTGYTGELFF. The reference TRBV2 and TRBJ2-2 proteins fill in what lies around the CDR3, so the full variable domain reads EPEVTQTPSHQVTQMGQEVILRCVPISNHLYFYWYRQILGQKVEFLVSFYNNEISEKSEIFDDQFSVERPDGSNFTLKIRSTKLEDSAMYFCASSDVRGTGYTGELFFGEGSRLTVL.